These T cell receptor beta chains were read from a single sample in a study of T-cell reconstitution after alpha-beta-depleted transplantation in children. TCRdb reprocessed the PCR reads via MiXCR and lists one record per CDR3 protein. The sample includes 500,000 or so distinct CDR3 sequences, over 25% of them seen just once. This specimen was PBMCs from the stem cell graft donor, taken from the stem cell graft. The receptors derive from a human donor who donated a stem cell graft to a child with aplastic anemia. The CDR3 runs from the conserved cysteine through the conserved F or W. D genes are given only for firm matches. A clone size is listed for some rows: how often the clone was seen (once, few, many), or a class if it is expanded.

j_call cdr3_length v_call d_call clone_size cdr3_nt cdr3_aa
TRBJ2-1 16 TRBV29-1 NA NA TGCAGCGTTGAAGAGGGGGGGCCTAGCTCCTACAATGAGCAGTTCTTC CSVEEGGPSSYNEQFF
TRBJ1-1 15 TRBV18 TRBD1 few TGCGCCAGCAGCACGGGACAGGGAATGAACACTGAAGCTTTCTTT CASSTGQGMNTEAFF
TRBJ1-6 15 TRBV20-1 NA NA TGCAGTGTCCCGCGCGGCGGGTCTACTAAGCCACCCCTCCACTTT CSVPRGGSTKPPLHF
TRBJ2-5 15 TRBV9 NA few TGTGCCAGCAGCGTAGTTCTCGGGAGCCAAGAGACCCAGTACTTC CASSVVLGSQETQYF
TRBJ1-1 14 TRBV20-1 NA few TGCAGTGCTAGGTTGAGGGGGGTAGGAACTGAAGCTTTCTTT CSARLRGVGTEAFF
TRBJ1-1 13 TRBV20-1 NA many TGCAGTGCTAGAGGGGTCGCGGACACTGAAGCTTTCTTT CSARGVADTEAFF
TRBJ1-4 15 TRBV5-8 NA NA TGTGCCAGCAGTCTTACCCTCGGAGGTGGGGAAAAACTGTTTTTT CASSLTLGGGEKLFF
TRBJ2-1 10 TRBV20-1 NA NA TGCAGTGCTAGTGAAAATGAGCAGTTCTTC CSASENEQFF
TRBJ2-1 14 TRBV23-1 NA NA TGCGCCAGCAAAATCGGAGGGTCAGTGAATGAGCAGTTCTTC CASKIGGSVNEQFF
TRBJ2-2 16 TRBV3-1 TRBD1 NA TGTGCCAGCAGCTTTCCGGGGACAGGGAGAACCGGGGAGCTGTTTTTT CASSFPGTGRTGELFF
TRBJ2-3 15 TRBV20-1 NA NA TGCAGTGCTAGAGTGGGTTCGACAAGTACAGATACGCAGTATTTT CSARVGSTSTDTQYF
TRBJ1-5 14 TRBV3-1 NA few TGTGCCAGCAGCCAAGATTGGTCGGGTCAGCCCCAGCATTTT CASSQDWSGQPQHF
TRBJ2-3 17 TRBV6-2/TRBV6-3 TRBD2 NA TGTGCCAGCAGTTACTCGGGGACTAGCGGAGTCACAGATACGCAGTATTTT CASSYSGTSGVTDTQYF
TRBJ2-1 17 TRBV9 TRBD2 NA TGTGCCAGCAGCGTACTCGGAGCGGGAGGATCCTACAATGAGCAGTTCTTC CASSVLGAGGSYNEQFF
TRBJ2-1 19 TRBV5-1 TRBD2 NA TGCGCCAGCAGCTGGGACGGGACTAGCGGGGGGAGCTCCTACAATGAGCAGTTCTTC CASSWDGTSGGSSYNEQFF
TRBJ2-5 13 TRBV25-1 NA once TGTGCCAGCAGTTGGATAGGGGGGGAGACCCAGTACTTC CASSWIGGETQYF
TRBJ2-1 16 TRBV20-1 NA NA TGCAGTGCTACGAGTGGCTACTTTTTCGGGTCCAATGAGCAGTTCTTC CSATSGYFFGSNEQFF